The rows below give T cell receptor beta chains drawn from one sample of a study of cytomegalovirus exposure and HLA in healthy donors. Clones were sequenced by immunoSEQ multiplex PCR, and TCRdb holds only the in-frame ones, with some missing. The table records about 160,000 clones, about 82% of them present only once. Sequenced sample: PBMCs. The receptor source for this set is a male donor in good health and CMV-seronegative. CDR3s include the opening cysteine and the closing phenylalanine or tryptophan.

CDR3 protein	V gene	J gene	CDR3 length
CASMFGTGNPYEQYF	TRBV6-1	TRBJ2-7	15
CAISEDRDGQETQYF	TRBV10-3	TRBJ2-5	15
CASSTGMGGYNEQFF	TRBV19	TRBJ2-1	15
CASSPGTGALGVNTEAFF	TRBV27	TRBJ1-1	18
CASSLDRASGNTIYF	TRBV7-9	TRBJ1-3	15
CASSPWTGPGQPQHF	TRBV7-8	TRBJ1-5	15
CASSTGQSPESEQYF	TRBV27	TRBJ2-7	15
CSVKSTDREAFF	TRBV29-1	TRBJ1-1	12
CASSQRTGGRSYEQYF	TRBV2	TRBJ2-7	16
CASSSGQGASYEQYF	TRBV5-1	TRBJ2-7	15
CASSGQGGTGELFF	TRBV2	TRBJ2-2	14
CASSVAPSGGANTQYF	TRBV9	TRBJ2-3	16
CASSLLAPNYGYPF	TRBV28	TRBJ1-2	14
CASSSGLTGGPNTEAFF	TRBV5-1	TRBJ1-1	17
CASGRKWALSGEQYF	TRBV5-8	TRBJ2-7	15
CASSPQGSKNIQYF	TRBV2	TRBJ2-4	14
CASSTRVTGTGANVLTF	TRBV27	TRBJ2-6	17
CASSYADRGTYEQYF	TRBV6-6	TRBJ2-7	15
CASRAGTGNSDTQYF	TRBV28	TRBJ2-3	15
CASTGALAGPNEQFF	TRBV28	TRBJ2-1	15
CASSLYSGVQETQYF	TRBV5-4	TRBJ2-5	15
CASSARSRQWPLEQYF	TRBV7-8	TRBJ2-7	16
CASSLRQSLNEKLFF	TRBV6-5	TRBJ1-4	15
CASSLSTSGSTDTQYF	TRBV5-1	TRBJ2-3	16
CASSVRLAGSFSSGANVLTF	TRBV9	TRBJ2-6	20
CASSLGVLGRASGRTTTYNEQFF	TRBV28	TRBJ2-1	23
CASSPRLAGTDTQYF	TRBV4-1	TRBJ2-3	15
CASSPMASNTEAFF	TRBV18	TRBJ1-1	14
CASSLYPLPREDGYPF	TRBV4-3	TRBJ1-2	16
CASSVGTGLGELFF	TRBV5-1	TRBJ2-2	14
CASSHGPRDTGNTIYF	TRBV7-3	TRBJ1-3	16
CASSLGTSPTGELFF	TRBV5-1	TRBJ2-2	15
CASSLRLSYEQYF	TRBV4-1	TRBJ2-7	13
CASSSSAGEVHNEQFF	TRBV4-3	TRBJ2-1	16
CASSQATGLAGEQQYF	TRBV7-2	TRBJ2-7	16
CASSEAGASGANVLTF	TRBV6-4	TRBJ2-6	16
CASSKDNTGELFF	TRBV7-2	TRBJ2-2	13
CATSGAALGEQYF	TRBV6-1	TRBJ2-7	13
CASSEGSGGAGSPLHF	TRBV2	TRBJ1-6	16
CASSQAIDRRDTIYF	TRBV4-3	TRBJ1-3	15